This TCR beta chain derives from a study of cytomegalovirus exposure and HLA in healthy donors (dated by TCRdb to the late 2010s). Regarding the complete study: In an earlier analysis of 450 to 750 of the donors, roughly 300 Gb of sequence data and 100 million or so unique TCR beta sequences from 180 million or so T cells were reported. Roughly 310 gigabases of sequencing data and approximately 80 million unique TCR sequences were included in an early release covering roughly 600 HLA-typed donors. Of the roughly 410 genotyped donors, approximately 80% were placed in the genetic ancestry cluster associated with self-reported Caucasian donors. The study aimed to test whether cataloging public T cell receptors could reveal signatures of past pathogen exposure. The study used immunosequencing to profile the T cell repertoires of about 670 subjects and linked those repertoires to cytomegalovirus serostatus. Along with the approximately 600-subject first cohort, a separate validation cohort of 120 different subjects was used. To predict cytomegalovirus infection status, the study combined high-throughput TCR immunosequencing, statistical association of individual TCRs with disease status, and machine learning. A later analysis re-analyzed previously published TCR beta repertoires from roughly 600 donors and added high-resolution HLA genotyping to study TCR occurrence patterns. Rather than using new phenotypic data, the later analysis identified candidate immune exposures from TCR beta sequences and from how often those sequences occurred across donors. In an earlier analysis of 587 of the donors, high-throughput TCR beta sequencing was used to judge whether each TCR beta V gene segment behaved as functional or pseudogenic. Donor age, sex, ethnicity and CMV serostatus were compiled together with the repertoire data. A later genetic analysis took genome-wide SNP genotypes for about 55% of the 666 donors and used that subset as a discovery cohort. Every discovery cohort repertoire had been produced on one sequencing platform. HLA typing covered class I and class II loci at four-digit resolution. The number of typed donors differed by locus: about 620-640 for A, B, C, DRB1 and DQB1; 500 to 550 for DQA1; 606 for DPA1; and about 470 for DPB1. Because of strong linkage in the cohort, roughly five DR-DQ haplotypes were treated as single units for association and clustering. Among 398 genotyped donors of the cohort, an average of around 250,000 unique TCR beta nucleotide sequences was sequenced per donor, of which 15% to 20% were non-productive.

General conclusions and limits of the study: Compared with equally common non-associated chains, HLA-associated TCR beta chains in a later analysis were more clonally expanded and had lower generation probabilities. The cohort was sequenced for TCR beta chains only, and without alpha or paired-chain data the features that could be detected were limited. Because counts were too low, more than 15 rarely observed V segments, including chromosome 9 orphons, were left out of the earlier analysis of 500 to 650 of the donors. According to the authors, the approach could potentially be generalized to other disease states and immunological phenotypes. A further reported finding was that TCR beta sequences accurately predicted the HLA-A and HLA-B alleles for most subjects in the first cohort. Sequencing depth was assumed to be roughly uniform across donors in the presence/absence analyses, though that assumption may not hold. Compared with the roughly 600-donor mean, donors in an Asian-associated ancestry cluster had fewer N-insertions in productive TCRs, according to a later genetic analysis. Linkage disequilibrium might explain the correlated functional status among segregating V segments, but an unknown experimental factor could not be excluded. The only immune exposure information available for the cohort was CMV serostatus. At a false discovery rate of 0.05, a later analysis linked fewer than 20,000 TCR beta sequences to specific HLA alleles. Assigning TCR associations to individual alleles was difficult when HLA alleles, especially DR and DQ, strongly co-occurred. In a later analysis, most CMV-associated TCR beta chains were found to appear HLA-restricted, with HLA associations seemingly driven largely by CMV exposure. Most TCR sequences were seen in very few donors, while some public TCRs were found in many individuals. A group of highly shared sequence variants was considered likely to be a technical artifact of the sequencing pipeline. In an earlier analysis of about 600 of the donors, most TCR beta V segments appeared in productive rearrangements about 87% or about 30% of the time, broadly matching IMGT annotations. The study gave a list of about 170 TCR beta chains associated with cytomegalovirus. In both the original and validation cohorts, the classifier was reported to diagnose cytomegalovirus status with high specificity and sensitivity. According to a later analysis, TCR association rates differed among HLA loci, with DRB1 alleles showing the most associated TCRs and HLA-C alleles showing the fewest. V-gene and J-gene trimming of TCR beta chains was associated with a missense DCLRE1C variant in a later genetic analysis, and the association was replicated in an independent cohort. In vitro tests confirmed that a few of the cytomegalovirus-associated TCR beta chains recognize cytomegalovirus antigens. The 87-base-pair reads could not distinguish some IMGT-functional V segments, including TRBV6-2 and TRBV6-3, so those segments were excluded. Several of the top co-occurrence clusters appeared to be linked to parvovirus B19, influenza, CMV and Epstein-Barr virus, according to a later analysis. Because some donors lacked HLA typing at each locus, the association tests relied only on the typed subset.

Looking up the germline V gene (reference sequence) yields CDR1 SSHAT and CDR2 FNYEAQ. The CDR3, from cysteine to phenylalanine, totals 15 residues. Only the CDR3 part of the read is kept: 45 bases, read in frame from the first base. V is cut by 1 base and J by 9 bases, and the space between the germline ends is 16 bases. In total, approximately 700 healthy bone marrow donors made up the cohort. At the time of sampling, every cohort member was nominally healthy, though immune exposures that went unrecorded were likely present. The donor tested CMV seropositive and was one of the 289 seropositive cohort members. A peripheral blood sample was collected from each donor, and TCR beta sequencing was performed on peripheral blood mononuclear cells. The Qiagen DNeasy Blood Extraction Kit was used to extract genomic DNA from the blood cell samples. On this clone itself: Its antigen is still unknown. The input lacks base qualities; no much larger clone sits a single base away.

Library preparation employed the immunoSEQ multiplex PCR assay. The multiplex PCR relied on a mix of 60 forward primers for TCR Vbeta segments and 13 reverse primers for TCR Jbeta segments. Amplification of the CDR3 region of rearranged TCR beta genes was performed with a multiplex PCR assay on genomic DNA. The Illumina HiSeq System was used to sequence the amplified TCR beta libraries as 87-base-pair reads. The authors' pipeline ran thus. A later analysis counted about 82 million unique TCR beta chains across the 690 or so repertoires, and approximately 11 million of these chains were shared by at least two donors. A nearest-neighbor algorithm error-corrected the raw reads and collapsed the reads into unique sequences, merging closely related sequences to remove PCR and sequencing errors. To assign V, D and J gene segments, CDR3 sequences were aligned to IMGT reference sequences. Each retained sequence needed at least a six-nucleotide match to both a V gene segment and a J gene segment. A rearrangement was called productive if the CDR3 had no stop codons and remained in frame with V and J, and every other rearrangement was called non-productive. CDR3 was defined by IMGT convention, running from the second conserved V-encoded cysteine to the conserved J-encoded phenylalanine. In an earlier analysis of more than 550 of the donors, sequences lacking an unambiguous match to a single V gene segment were excluded. An earlier analysis of under 750 of the donors called V segments functional above 56.7% productive rearrangements and segregating when the between-donor standard deviation exceeded 5%. A statistical classification framework was developed to diagnose cytomegalovirus status using the catalog of TCR beta chain sequences. V and J gene assignment, in a later analysis, came from comparing TCR nucleotide sequences with IMGT/GENE-DB human TR gene sequences. Using the TCRdist pipeline, a later analysis assigned CDR3 sequences along with most-parsimonious VDJ recombination scenarios. In a later analysis, every TCR beta chain was defined by the combination of its CDR3 amino acid sequence and its V-gene family, and reads without a unique V-gene family were dropped. A later analysis removed 600 or so highly shared, low-generation-probability nucleotide sequences to deal with suspected cross-contamination and a sequencing artifact. A later analysis calculated a clonal expansion index for each public chain from normalized within-repertoire ranks of inferred template counts. A later analysis computed generation probabilities with a VDJ recombination model fitted to out-of-frame rearrangements, and checked the results against IGoR. Hypergeometric tests were used in a later analysis to score TCR-TCR, TCR-HLA and TCR-CMV co-occurrence, with a repertoire-size bias correction applied to the TCR pairs. In a later analysis, false discovery rates were estimated by permuting HLA or CMV assignments 20 times. In a later analysis, co-occurring TCRs were grouped with DBSCAN, and TCRdist sequence similarity was added when clustering was performed within HLA-allele-positive subsets. For co-occurrence clustering, repertoires with fewer than 30,000 or more than 120,000 public chains were excluded, along with about five repertoires with anomalous nucleotide sharing. Sourced from immuneACCESS, this table was stored by TCRdb with only in-frame sequences that have V and J called. A share of the clones is absent; for the studies checked, an unresolved V gene accounts for under half, and the remainder has no known explanation. V, J and clone size are those of that table, while D and trimming were read from the DNA. For this sample there are fewer than 130,000 clones; about 70% appear just once. Clones ranked in the top ten supply approximately 2.5% of the sample.

The sample was PBMCs. The chain is assembled from TRBV7-7 and TRBJ2-1, with TRBD2 as a weak D call on 7 bases. The sequence was obtained from a man aged 50-59 years in good health and CMV-seropositive. The sequence in DNA is TGTGCCAGCAGCTTAGGGTTGGGGGGGGCCGGTGAGCAGTTCTTC. The encoded protein is CASSLGLGGAGEQFF.